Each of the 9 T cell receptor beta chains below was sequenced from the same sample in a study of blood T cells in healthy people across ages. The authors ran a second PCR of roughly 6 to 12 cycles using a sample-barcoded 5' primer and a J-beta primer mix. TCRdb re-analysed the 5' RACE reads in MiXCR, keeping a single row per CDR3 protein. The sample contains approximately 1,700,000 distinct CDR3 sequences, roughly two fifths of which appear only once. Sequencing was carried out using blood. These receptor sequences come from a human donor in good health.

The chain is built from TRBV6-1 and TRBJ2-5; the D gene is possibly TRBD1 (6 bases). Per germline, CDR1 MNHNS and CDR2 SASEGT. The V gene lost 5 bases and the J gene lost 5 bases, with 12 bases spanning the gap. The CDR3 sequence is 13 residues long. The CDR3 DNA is TGTGCCAGCAGTACAGGGCTGGTCGAGACCCAGTACTTC. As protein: CASSTGLVETQYF.

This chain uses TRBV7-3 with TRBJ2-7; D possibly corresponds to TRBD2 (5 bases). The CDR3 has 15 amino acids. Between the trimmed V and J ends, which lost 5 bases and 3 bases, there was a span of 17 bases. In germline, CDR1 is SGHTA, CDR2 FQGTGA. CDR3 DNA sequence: TGTGCCAGCAGCCGTTTAGAGGACTGGAGCTACGAGCAGTACTTC. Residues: CASSRLEDWSYEQYF.

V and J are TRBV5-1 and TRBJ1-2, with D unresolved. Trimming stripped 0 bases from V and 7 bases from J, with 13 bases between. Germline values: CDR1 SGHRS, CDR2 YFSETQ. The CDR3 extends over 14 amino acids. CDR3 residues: CASSLDGWERGYTF. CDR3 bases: TGCGCCAGCAGCTTGGATGGGTGGGAACGTGGCTACACCTTC.

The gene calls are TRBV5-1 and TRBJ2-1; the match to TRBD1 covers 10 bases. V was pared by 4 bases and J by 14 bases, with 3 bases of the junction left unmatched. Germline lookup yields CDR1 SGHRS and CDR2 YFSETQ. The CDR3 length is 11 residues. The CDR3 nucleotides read TGCGCCAGCAGCGGAGGACAGGGGGAGTTCTTC. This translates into CASSGGQGEFF.

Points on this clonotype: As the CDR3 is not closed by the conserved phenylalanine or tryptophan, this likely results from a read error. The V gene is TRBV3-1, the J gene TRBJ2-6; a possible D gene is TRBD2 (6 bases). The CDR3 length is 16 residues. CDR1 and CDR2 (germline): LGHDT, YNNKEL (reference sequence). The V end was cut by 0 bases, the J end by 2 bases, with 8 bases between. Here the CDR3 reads CASSQDPGAGANVLTC. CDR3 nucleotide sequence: TGTGCCAGCAGCCAAGATCCGGGGGCTGGGGCCAACGTCCTGACTTGC.

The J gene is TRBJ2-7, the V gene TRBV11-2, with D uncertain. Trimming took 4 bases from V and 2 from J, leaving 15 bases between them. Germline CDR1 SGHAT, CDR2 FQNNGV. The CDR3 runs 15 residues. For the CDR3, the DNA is TGTGCCAGCAGCTCCCCGTTAGGAGCTACCTACGAGCAGTACTTC. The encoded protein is CASSSPLGATYEQYF.

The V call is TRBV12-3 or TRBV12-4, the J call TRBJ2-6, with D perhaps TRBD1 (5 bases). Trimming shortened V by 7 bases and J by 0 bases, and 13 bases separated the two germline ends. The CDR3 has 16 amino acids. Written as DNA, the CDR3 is TGTGCCAGCAACACAGGACACTCCTCTGGGGCCAACGTCCTGACTTTC. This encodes CASNTGHSSGANVLTF.

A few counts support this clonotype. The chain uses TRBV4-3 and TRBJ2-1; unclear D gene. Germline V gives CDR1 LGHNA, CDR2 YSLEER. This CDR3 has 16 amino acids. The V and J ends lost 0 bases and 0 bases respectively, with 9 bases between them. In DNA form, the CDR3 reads TGCGCCAGCAGCCAAGAATGGGGAACCTCCTACAATGAGCAGTTCTTC. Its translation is CASSQEWGTSYNEQFF.

The CDR3 DNA reads as TGCAGTGCTATGACAGGAACCCTCTCTGGAAACACCATATATTTT. It encodes CSAMTGTLSGNTIYF. V gene TRBV20-1 combines with J gene TRBJ1-3, with a tentative D call TRBD1 (6 bases). The CDR3 has 15 residues. CDR1 is DFQATT, CDR2 SNEGSKA, per germline (reference sequence). V lost 4 bases to trimming and J lost 0 bases, with 13 bases between them.